These 18 T cell receptor beta chains share one sample of origin, sequenced in a study of T cell responses to AZD1222 COVID-19 vaccine. The repertoire was sequenced with immunoSEQ multiplex PCR; TCRdb's copy has only in-frame clones and lacks some. The sample contains roughly 180,000 clones, about 90% of which appear only once. The starting material was peripheral blood, obtained on day 0 of AZD1222 vaccination. Every receptor here comes from an adult in good health.

V is TRBV9 and J is TRBJ1-5; D ambiguous. Germline CDR1 is SGDLS and CDR2 is YYNGEE. Trimming removed 0 bases from V and 2 bases from J, with 6 bases in between. The length of the CDR3 is 14 residues. In DNA, the CDR3 is TGTGCCAGCAGCGTAGCCGGAGGCAATCAGCCCCAGCATTTT. The encoded protein is CASSVAGGNQPQHF.

In the case of this clone: At one end the junction does not follow the germline gene, possibly because of a read error. The chain uses TRBV27 and TRBJ2-7; no clear D gene. The CDR3 totals 10 residues. Germline V gene lookup returns CDR1 MNHEY and CDR2 SMNVEV (reference sequence). CDR3 in amino acids: CASSWPSTNF. As DNA, the CDR3 is TGTGCCAGCAGTTGGCCGAGCACAAACTTC.

The chain links TRBV25-1 to TRBJ1-6; unclear D gene. V lost 2 bases, J lost 0 bases, and 5 bases lay in between. The V gene's germline CDR1 is MGHDK and CDR2 SYGVNS. The CDR3 loop spans 15 amino acids. CDR3 sequence: CASSEPSSYNSPLHF. CDR3 coding DNA: TGTGCCAGCAGTGAACCTTCCTCCTATAATTCACCCCTCCACTTT.

The rearrangement joins TRBV6-5 to TRBJ1-2; D uncertain. Trimming cost V 5 bases and J 8 bases, with 9 bases left between them. The CDR3 has 11 amino acids. Germline V CDR1 and CDR2: MNHEY, SVGAGI. The CDR3 is CASSNARGYTF. The CDR3 nucleotides read TGTGCCAGCAGTAACGCCCGGGGCTACACCTTC.

The chain is built from TRBV9 and TRBJ2-1; 10 nucleotides match TRBD2. The CDR3 has 16 amino acids. Germline V gene data show CDR1 as SGDLS and CDR2 as YYNGEE. V was pared by 0 bases and J by 5 bases, with 5 bases of the junction left unmatched. CDR3 sequence (DNA): TGTGCCAGCAGCGTAGATAGGACTAGCGGAGACAATGAGCAGTTCTTC. This translates into CASSVDRTSGDNEQFF.

This chain uses TRBV5-1 with TRBJ2-7, with 11 bases aligning to TRBD1. Unmatched junction bases numbered 9, after V lost 4 bases and J lost 3 bases. Germline V gene lookup returns CDR1 SGHRS and CDR2 YFSETQ. The CDR3 contains 16 residues. The CDR3 protein is CASSARTGGNSYEQYF. The CDR3 nucleotides are TGCGCCAGCAGCGCAAGGACAGGGGGCAATAGCTACGAGCAGTACTTC.

The chain couples TRBV30 to TRBJ1-3; D is unresolved. CDR3 length: 14 residues. Trimming left V 2 bases short and J 0 bases short, with 8 bases between. From germline, CDR1 is GTSNPN and CDR2 SVGIG (reference sequence). DNA for the CDR3: TGTGCCTGGAGTCCAGGCTTCTCTGGAAACACCATATATTTT. Protein product: CAWSPGFSGNTIYF.

This sequence joins TRBV30 and TRBJ2-2; D call uncertain. The CDR3 sequence is 11 residues long. Trimming pared 5 bases from V and 2 bases from J, leaving 3 bases between. Germline values: CDR1 GTSNPN, CDR2 SVGIG (reference sequence). CDR3 bases: TGTGCCTGGGCTAACACCGGGGAGCTGTTTTTT. This sequence encodes CAWANTGELFF.

V gene TRBV2 combines with J gene TRBJ2-7, with 11 bases identical to TRBD1. CDR3 length: 15 amino acids. Germline CDR1 SNHLY, CDR2 FYNNEI. The trim removed 5 bases at V and 0 bases at J, leaving 3 bases unmatched. The CDR3 loop is CASSRDRGNSYEQYF. CDR3 nucleotides: TGTGCCAGCAGTAGGGACAGGGGGAACTCCTACGAGCAGTACTTC.

This chain connects TRBV19 to TRBJ2-7; D is unclear. CDR1 and CDR2 from the germline V gene are LNHDA and SQIVND (reference sequence). The V end was cut by 5 bases, the J end by 2 bases, with 13 bases between. CDR3 length: 14 amino acids. DNA for the CDR3: TGTGCCAGTAGTCTGACTTTTGCCGCCTACGAGCAGTACTTC. It encodes CASSLTFAAYEQYF.

The DNA for the CDR3 is TGTGCCAGTAGTGAAGGGCCGGCTGAAGCTTTCTTT. It encodes CASSEGPAEAFF. This chain uses TRBV19 with TRBJ1-1; D unresolved. The CDR3 totals 12 residues. V lost 5 bases, J lost 6 bases, and 10 bases lay in between. Germline V gene data show CDR1 as LNHDA and CDR2 as SQIVND (reference sequence).

The V call is TRBV12-3 or TRBV12-4, the J call TRBJ1-1; no reliable D call. CDR3 length equals 11 residues. V shed 7 bases and J shed 9 bases, with 12 bases lying between them. As DNA, the CDR3 is TGTGCCAGCACTGAGGCAGAGAAAGCTTTCTTT. Protein: CASTEAEKAFF.

The J gene is TRBJ1-5, the V gene TRBV2; D remains unclear. The CDR3 loop spans 15 amino acids. Germline lookup yields CDR1 SNHLY and CDR2 FYNNEI. V gave up 4 bases and J gave up 0 bases, with 10 bases separating them. Here the CDR3 DNA reads TGTGCCAGCAGTGTTGGGGAGTATAGCAATCAGCCCCAGCATTTT. Translating gives CASSVGEYSNQPQHF. Filled out from reference TRBV2 and TRBJ1-5, the complete variable domain reads EPEVTQTPSHQVTQMGQEVILRCVPISNHLYFYWYRQILGQKVEFLVSFYNNEISEKSEIFDDQFSVERPDGSNFTLKIRSTKLEDSAMYFCASSVGEYSNQPQHFGDGTRLSIL.

Here the CDR3 reads CASSSTSGGYTF. CDR3 coding DNA: TGTGCCAGCAGTTCCACGAGCGGGGGCTACACCTTC. The chain couples TRBV6-2 or TRBV6-3 to TRBJ1-2; D unresolved. CDR3 length: 12 amino acids. The germline gives CDR1 MNHEY, CDR2 SVGEGT. Between the trimmed V and J ends, which lost 4 bases and 8 bases, there was a span of 11 bases.

This clone was seen only once. The chain links TRBV10-3 to TRBJ1-6, with 8 bases that match TRBD1. The J segment lost 9 bases and the V segment lost 6 bases, leaving 16 bases of the junction unmatched. This CDR3 has 17 amino acids. Germline values: CDR1 ENHRY, CDR2 SYGVKD. CDR3 nucleotides: TGTGCCATCAGCCTACTAGGGACGACAGGGGAGGGTTCACCCCTCCACTTT. Its protein is CAISLLGTTGEGSPLHF.

On this clone itself: One end of the junction does not line up with germline, which may come from a read error. The V call is TRBV2, the J call TRBJ2-3; 10 bases fit TRBD1. The CDR3 consists of 15 residues. Germline V CDR1 and CDR2: SNHLY, FYNNEI. This CDR3 reads CASREGQGGGDTQYF. Written as DNA, the CDR3 is TGTGCCAGCAGAGAAGGACAGGGGGGGGGAGATACGCAGTATTTT.

The chain's CDR3 is CASSYWRGLTDTQYF. Written as DNA, the CDR3 is TGTGCCAGCAGTTACTGGCGGGGTCTCACAGATACGCAGTATTTT. The chain combines TRBV6-5 with TRBJ2-3, with D tentatively TRBD2 (6 bases). Trimming removed 1 base from V and 2 bases from J, with 10 bases in between. This CDR3 contains 15 residues. Germline-derived CDR1 and CDR2 are MNHEY and SVGAGI.

The chain couples TRBV28 to TRBJ2-7; 7 bases fit TRBD1. The germline V gene has CDR1 MDHEN and CDR2 SYDVKM. Trimming removed 6 bases from V and 5 bases from J; junction bases left unmatched: 10. CDR3 length equals 14 residues. The CDR3 DNA follows: TGTGCCAGCAGCTCGACAGGGTTTGACGACGAGCAGTACTTC. Translating gives CASSSTGFDDEQYF.